The 26 T cell receptor beta chains reported below all come from one sample, sequenced in a study of blood T cell repertoires in COVID-19. The repertoire was sequenced with immunoSEQ multiplex PCR; TCRdb's copy has only in-frame clones and lacks some. The top ten hold around 12% of the sample, which has fewer than 250,000 clones, approximately 82% seen once. Sample: peripheral blood. These receptors all come from a woman in her 40s with acute or convalescent COVID-19.

J is TRBJ1-2 and V is TRBV5-8; TRBD1 agrees at 9 bases. This CDR3 comprises 14 residues. Unmatched junction bases numbered 4, after V lost 4 bases and J lost 3 bases. CDR1 SGHTS and CDR2 YDEGEE come from the germline V gene. DNA for the CDR3: TGTGCCAGCAGCCGGACAGGGGAGGACTATGGCTACACCTTC. It specifies CASSRTGEDYGYTF.

This clone turned up a few times. The chain joins TRBV4-2 to TRBJ2-1, with D perhaps matching TRBD2 (5 bases). In germline, CDR1 is LGHNA, CDR2 YNFKEQ. The CDR3 length is 16 residues. V lost 1 base to trimming and J lost 0 bases, with 10 bases between them. CDR3 DNA sequence: TGTGCCAGCAGCCAAGGAGGTGGGAGCTCCTACAATGAGCAGTTCTTC. This encodes CASSQGGGSSYNEQFF.

The gene calls are TRBV2 and TRBJ2-5, with TRBD1 matching over 8 bases. The CDR3 has 15 residues. From germline, CDR1 is SNHLY and CDR2 FYNNEI. V trimming: 4 bases; J trimming: 2 bases; junction bases outside the gene matches: 6. The CDR3 loop is CASSGTGIFQETQYF. The CDR3 nucleotides read TGTGCCAGCAGTGGGACAGGGATATTTCAAGAGACCCAGTACTTC.

This sequence joins TRBV5-4 and TRBJ2-7, with TRBD2 matching over 11 bases. The CDR3 covers 14 residues. V lost 2 bases and J lost 2; bases outside the gene matches: 0. Germline CDR1 is SGHNT and CDR2 is YYREEE (reference sequence). For the CDR3, the DNA is TGTGCCAGCAGCTTTAGCGGGAGGGCCTACGAGCAGTACTTC. Its translation: CASSFSGRAYEQYF.

The genes are TRBV30 and TRBJ2-3, with 8 bases aligning to TRBD2. The germline CDR1 and CDR2 sequences are GTSNPN and SVGIG (reference sequence). There are 12 residues in the CDR3. The CDR3 DNA is TGTGCACGGGGGGGGGTCACAGATACGCAGTATTTT. Its protein is CARGGVTDTQYF.

The CDR3 protein is CATSDLPGRGGELFF. The CDR3 DNA follows: TGTGCCACCAGTGATTTACCAGGGCGGGGCGGGGAGCTGTTTTTT. The chain is built from TRBV24-1 and TRBJ2-2; D might be TRBD2 (6 bases). This CDR3 has 15 residues. Germline V gene sequence: CDR1 KGHDR, CDR2 SFDVKD. V was cut by 1 base and J by 7 bases, with 12 bases left in between.

This clone was detected once. The chain links TRBV12-5 to TRBJ2-6; TRBD2 aligns across 10 bases. Germline V lookup: CDR1 LGHNT, CDR2 FRNRAP. After removal of 2 bases from V and 6 bases from J, the junction contained 10 bases not matched to a gene. There are 18 residues in the CDR3. CDR3 sequence: CASGLPSTSGAAANVLTF. The DNA for the CDR3 is TGTGCTAGTGGTTTGCCTTCCACTAGCGGGGCAGCGGCCAACGTCCTGACTTTC.

The sample holds one count of this clone. V gene TRBV6-5 combines with J gene TRBJ1-1; D remains ambiguous. Trimming left V 5 bases short and J 2 bases short, with 12 bases between. This CDR3 has 14 residues. Germline-derived CDR1 and CDR2 are MNHEY and SVGAGI. CDR3 sequence: CASSRSGPNTEAFF. The CDR3, as DNA: TGTGCCAGCAGTAGGAGCGGGCCAAACACTGAAGCTTTCTTT.

This chain joins TRBV18 and TRBJ1-2, with 11 positions matching TRBD1. Trimming cost V 4 bases and J 6 bases; bases outside gene matches: 10. This CDR3 spans 16 amino acids. In germline, CDR1 is KGHSH, CDR2 LQKENI. The DNA for the CDR3 is TGTGCCAGCTCACGAGGACAGGGGGCCAGATCTCATGGCTACACCTTC. Translation: CASSRGQGARSHGYTF. The complete variable domain, with remaining parts taken from reference TRBV18 and TRBJ1-2, reads NAGVMQNPRHLVRRRGQEARLRCSPMKGHSHVYWYRQLPEEGLKFMVYLQKENIIDESGMPKERFSAEFPKEGPSILRIQQVVRGDSAAYFCASSRGQGARSHGYTFGSGTRLTVV.

The CDR3 region has the DNA TGCGCCAGCAGCTGGCCTAGCGGGGGCTCTAGCTCCTACAATGAGCAGTTCTTC. Translating gives CASSWPSGGSSSYNEQFF. This sequence joins TRBV5-1 and TRBJ2-1, with 10 nucleotides matching TRBD2. The CDR3 runs to 18 residues. Trimming took 3 bases from V and 0 from J; bases not matched to a gene: 9. Germline V gene lookup returns CDR1 SGHRS and CDR2 YFSETQ. Full variable domain (missing parts from reference TRBV5-1 and TRBJ2-1): KAGVTQTPRYLIKTRGQQVTLSCSPISGHRSVSWYQQTPGQGLQFLFEYFSETQRNKGNFPGRFSGRQFSNSRSEMNVSTLELGDSALYLCASSWPSGGSSSYNEQFFGPGTRLTVL.

V is TRBV27 and J is TRBJ1-6; a possible D gene is TRBD1 (5 bases). Germline V lookup: CDR1 MNHEY, CDR2 SMNVEV (reference sequence). CDR3 length: 16 amino acids. V lost 5 bases and J 7 bases, leaving 18 bases between the germline ends. CDR3 in DNA: TGTGCCAGCAGTGCCCGACCGGGGGGTATCAATTCACCCCTCCACTTT. Amino acid sequence: CASSARPGGINSPLHF.

The genes are TRBV4-3 and TRBJ2-3, with D unresolved. This CDR3 is built from 13 residues. The V gene's germline CDR1 is LGHNA and CDR2 YSLEER. The V gene lost 0 bases and the J gene lost 5 bases, with 6 bases spanning the gap. CDR3: CASSQERGDTQYF. For the CDR3, the DNA is TGCGCCAGCAGCCAAGAGAGAGGAGATACGCAGTATTTT.

The chain uses TRBV6-5 and TRBJ2-1, with 11 bases matching TRBD2. CDR1 is MNHEY, CDR2 SVGAGI, per germline. CDR3 length: 15 amino acids. After removal of 4 bases from V and 3 bases from J, the junction contained 2 bases not matched to a gene. CDR3: CASSSLAGGYNEQFF. The CDR3 nucleotides read TGTGCCAGCAGTTCCCTAGCGGGGGGCTACAATGAGCAGTTCTTC.

Written as DNA, the CDR3 is TGTGCCAGCACGGCGGCATCCTCTGGAAACACCATATATTTT. Protein: CASTAASSGNTIYF. V usage is TRBV2 and J usage is TRBJ1-3, with D uncertain. Germline V lookup: CDR1 SNHLY, CDR2 FYNNEI. The CDR3 is 14 residues long. V shed 7 bases and J shed 0 bases, with 10 bases lying between them.

There are a few counts of this clone. The V call is TRBV10-3, the J call TRBJ1-2, with D possibly being TRBD1 (6 bases). Trimming cost V 7 bases and J 8 bases, with 23 bases left between them. The CDR3 runs 15 residues. Germline loops: CDR1 ENHRY, CDR2 SYGVKD. Written as DNA, the CDR3 is TGTGCCATCATGCCGACTGGGGGGGCTGCGTTGGGCTACACCTTC. Protein: CAIMPTGGAALGYTF.

Notes on this clone: Additional DNA sequences in this sample encode the identical CDR3. The rearrangement links TRBV5-1 to TRBJ2-1; unclear D gene. V shed 0 bases and J shed 4 bases, with 5 bases lying between them. There are 13 residues in the CDR3. Per the germline V gene, CDR1 is SGHRS and CDR2 is YFSETQ. The CDR3 region has the DNA TGCGCCAGCAGCTTGGACAGTTACAATGAGCAGTTCTTC. It translates to CASSLDSYNEQFF.

The genes are TRBV29-1 and TRBJ2-7, with 7 nucleotides matching TRBD1. In germline, CDR1 is SQVTM, CDR2 ANQGSEA. V gave up 4 bases and J gave up 9 bases; unmatched junction bases: 6. The CDR3 spans 11 residues. CDR3 coding DNA: TGCAGCGTTGTGTTTGGGACAGCGCAGTACTTC. It translates to CSVVFGTAQYF.

This clone was seen just once. The chain combines TRBV6-6 with TRBJ1-6; 7 nucleotides line up with TRBD1. CDR1 is MNHNY, CDR2 SVGAGI, per germline (reference sequence). The CDR3 extends over 15 amino acids. J was trimmed by 3 bases and V by 8 bases; bases with no gene match: 7. As DNA, the CDR3 is TGTGCCAGCCGTGACAGGGACCTCTATAATTCACCCCTCCACTTT. This gives the protein CASRDRDLYNSPLHF.

J is TRBJ1-2 and V is TRBV19; no definite D call. CDR1 and CDR2 (germline): LNHDA, SQIVND (reference sequence). Trimming stripped 2 bases from V and 6 bases from J, with 7 bases between. The CDR3 extends over 12 amino acids. For the CDR3, the DNA is TGTGCCAGTAGTATACAGGCTCATGGCTACACCTTC. Protein product: CASSIQAHGYTF.

This chain connects TRBV6-1 to TRBJ2-2, with no clear D. The CDR3 is 13 amino acids. CDR1 is MNHNS and CDR2 is SASEGT in the germline V gene. V lost 1 base and J lost 5, with 5 bases in between. The CDR3 spells CASSEDGTGELFF. The CDR3 nucleotides read TGTGCCAGCAGTGAAGACGGGACCGGGGAGCTGTTTTTT.

This chain's CDR3 is CSFRQGPDEQYF. Here the CDR3 DNA reads TGCAGCTTTCGACAGGGGCCCGACGAGCAGTACTTC. The V gene is TRBV29-1, the J gene TRBJ2-7, with TRBD1 identical over 8 bases. The J segment lost 5 bases and the V segment lost 8 bases, leaving 8 bases of the junction unmatched. The CDR3 has 12 amino acids. Germline loops: CDR1 SQVTM, CDR2 ANQGSEA.

The sample holds a few counts of this clone. V and J are TRBV19 and TRBJ1-2, with 7 bases fitting TRBD1. The junction had 14 bases not matched to a gene; V was cut back by 6 bases and J by 7 bases. Germline V gene sequence: CDR1 LNHDA, CDR2 SQIVND (reference sequence). The CDR3 is made up of 15 amino acids. The CDR3 sequence: CASSLKQGLIRGYTF. DNA of the CDR3: TGTGCCAGTAGCTTAAAACAGGGGCTGATCCGTGGCTACACCTTC.

The chain combines TRBV29-1 with TRBJ1-6; D may be TRBD1 (5 bases). V was cut by 4 bases and J by 3 bases, with 10 bases left in between. CDR1 is SQVTM and CDR2 is ANQGSEA in the germline V gene. The CDR3 is 14 residues long. For the CDR3, the DNA is TGCAGCGTTGGGGGCCGTTTCTATAATTCACCCCTCCACTTT. Protein sequence: CSVGGRFYNSPLHF.

V gene TRBV29-1 combines with J gene TRBJ2-1, with 12 bases that match TRBD2. Trimming cost V 7 bases and J 12 bases; bases outside gene matches: 10. CDR3 size: 13 residues. Per germline, CDR1 SQVTM and CDR2 ANQGSEA. The CDR3 loop is CSGLAGGIIGQFF. DNA of the CDR3: TGCAGCGGTCTAGCGGGAGGGATTATCGGGCAGTTCTTC.

This sequence joins TRBV5-6 and TRBJ1-6; TRBD1 is a possible D gene (5 bases). This CDR3 is 15 amino acids long. Deletions cut 0 bases from V and 10 bases from J, with 14 bases between. Germline CDR1 and CDR2: SGHDT and YYEEEE. The CDR3 region is CASSLVVGRSSPLHF. The CDR3, as DNA: TGTGCCAGCAGCTTGGTGGTGGGGCGAAGCTCACCCCTCCACTTT. Based on the CDR3 plus reference TRBV5-6 and TRBJ1-6, the full variable domain is DAGVTQSPTHLIKTRGQQVTLRCSPKSGHDTVSWYQQALGQGPQFIFQYYEEEERQRGNFPDRFSGHQFPNYSSELNVNALLLGDSALYLCASSLVVGRSSPLHFGNGTRLTVT.

The rearrangement links TRBV5-6 to TRBJ2-4, with a tentative D call TRBD2 (5 bases). This CDR3 spans 15 amino acids. Trimming pared 6 bases from V and 0 bases from J, leaving 13 bases between. Germline lookup yields CDR1 SGHDT and CDR2 YYEEEE. This CDR3 is CASTRLLGAKNIQYF. The CDR3 DNA is TGTGCCAGCACCCGTTTACTAGGAGCCAAAAACATTCAGTACTTC.